This TCR beta chain emerged from a study of CD8+CD57+ T cells in acquired aplastic anemia. Study results and caveats: Levels of CD8+ Simpson's diversity were not significantly distinct in patients versus controls.

For CDR3 and TCR beta VDJ profiling, genomic DNA was the template used. TCRdb reprocessed the reads via MiXCR and lists one record per CDR3 protein. The table lists roughly 180,000 distinct CDR3 sequences, around 65% of them singletons. With regard to this clonotype: Its antigen is not identified.

This TCR derives from a human donor with severe aplastic anemia or a healthy control (not recorded which). Sequencing input: sorted CD4+, CD8+, or CD8+CD57+ T cells (not recorded which) from PBMCs.

The DNA of the CDR3 is TGCAGCGTTATGGGACAGTGGAGCTCCTACGAGCAGTACTTC. Translated, it gives CSVMGQWSSYEQYF. The chain links TRBV29-1 to TRBJ2-7, with 7 bases identical to TRBD1. Germline V gene sequence: CDR1 SQVTM, CDR2 ANQGSEA. This CDR3 is built from 14 residues. Germline trimming cut 5 bases from V and 0 bases from J; bases unmatched to any gene: 7.